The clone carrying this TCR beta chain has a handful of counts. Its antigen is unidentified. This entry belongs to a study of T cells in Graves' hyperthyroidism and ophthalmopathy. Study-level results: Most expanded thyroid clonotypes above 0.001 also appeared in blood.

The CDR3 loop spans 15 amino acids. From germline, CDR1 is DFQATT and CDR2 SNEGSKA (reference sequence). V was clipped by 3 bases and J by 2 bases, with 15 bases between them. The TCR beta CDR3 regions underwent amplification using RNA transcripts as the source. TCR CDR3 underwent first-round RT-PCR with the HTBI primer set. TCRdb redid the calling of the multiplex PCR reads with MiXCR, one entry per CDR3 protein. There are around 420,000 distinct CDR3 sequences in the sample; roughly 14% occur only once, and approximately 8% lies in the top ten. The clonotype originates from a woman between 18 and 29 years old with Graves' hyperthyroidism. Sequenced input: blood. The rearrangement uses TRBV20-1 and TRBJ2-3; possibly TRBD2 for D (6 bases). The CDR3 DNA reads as TGCAGTGCTAGTTTGGCTAGCGAATCCACAGATACGCAGTATTTT. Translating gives CSASLASESTDTQYF.